The 23 T cell receptor beta chains given below trace back to one sample, sequenced in a study of blood T cell repertoires in COVID-19. Sequencing used immunoSEQ multiplex PCR; TCRdb keeps in-frame clones, though not all of them. Among 35,000 to 45,000 clones, roughly 86% were seen once, and the ten largest hold around 15%. The sample consisted of peripheral blood. These TCRs come from a human donor in a cohort sampled during active COVID-19.

This rearrangement joins TRBV3-1 (or the pseudogene TRBV3-2) to TRBJ2-7; perhaps TRBD2 as D (5 bases). CDR3 size: 12 residues. Trimming shortened V by 4 bases and J by 5 bases, and 9 bases separated the two germline ends. CDR1 and CDR2 from the germline V gene are LGHDT and YNNKEL (reference sequence). CDR3 nucleotides: TGTGCCAGCAGCCGCCCGGGGAACGAGCAGTACTTC. It yields the protein CASSRPGNEQYF.

This chain joins TRBV19 and TRBJ2-7; D ambiguous. Per the germline V gene, CDR1 is LNHDA and CDR2 is SQIVND (reference sequence). Trimming took 3 bases from V and 0 from J, leaving 6 bases between them. CDR3 length: 13 residues. The DNA of the CDR3 is TGTGCCAGTAGTATTCGACTCTCCTACGAGCAGTACTTC. Its translation: CASSIRLSYEQYF.

This clone has only one observation. This chain uses TRBV7-9 with TRBJ1-6; D perhaps matches TRBD1 (6 bases). The V and J ends lost 4 bases and 7 bases respectively, with 14 bases between them. CDR1 is SEHNR, CDR2 FQNEAQ, per germline (reference sequence). The CDR3 loop spans 15 amino acids. The CDR3 sequence: CASSSRGGLNSPLHF. CDR3 DNA: TGTGCCAGCAGCTCCCGGGGGGGCCTCAATTCACCCCTCCACTTT.

The chain employs TRBV28 and TRBJ2-5; 9 positions agree with TRBD1. Germline CDR1 is MDHEN and CDR2 is SYDVKM. The CDR3 has 15 amino acids. Trimming cost V 3 bases and J 5 bases; bases outside gene matches: 7. CDR3 coding DNA: TGTGCCAGCAGTTTCCGGGGGACAGGGTACGAGACCCAGTACTTC. It encodes CASSFRGTGYETQYF.

The chain uses TRBV15 and TRBJ1-1; perhaps TRBD1 as D (6 bases). Trimming removed 0 bases at V and 10 bases at J, with 15 bases between. The CDR3 extends over 14 amino acids. Per germline, CDR1 LNHNV and CDR2 YYDKDF (reference sequence). The CDR3 here is CATSRDSQGPRAFF. CDR3 nucleotide sequence: TGTGCCACCAGCAGAGATTCACAGGGACCCCGAGCTTTCTTT.

The chain links TRBV4-1 to TRBJ2-7, with 7 bases identical to TRBD1. In germline, CDR1 is MGHRA, CDR2 YSYEKL. The CDR3 consists of 15 residues. V shed 1 base, J shed 6 bases, and the junction held 9 bases outside the gene matches. The CDR3 loop reads CASSQGDRVPPEQYF. The CDR3 DNA reads TGCGCCAGCAGCCAAGGGGACAGAGTCCCTCCCGAGCAGTACTTC.

The CDR3 reads CASAQGLAGDNEQFF. Here the CDR3 DNA reads TGCGCCAGCGCCCAAGGCCTAGCGGGGGACAATGAGCAGTTCTTC. The J gene is TRBJ2-1, the V gene TRBV5-1; 10 bases align to TRBD2. The CDR3 length is 15 residues. The trim removed 7 bases at V and 5 bases at J, leaving 9 bases unmatched. The germline V gene has CDR1 SGHRS and CDR2 YFSETQ. The full variable domain, with the rest looked up from reference TRBV5-1 and TRBJ2-1, is KAGVTQTPRYLIKTRGQQVTLSCSPISGHRSVSWYQQTPGQGLQFLFEYFSETQRNKGNFPGRFSGRQFSNSRSEMNVSTLELGDSALYLCASAQGLAGDNEQFFGPGTRLTVL.

V usage is TRBV11-2 and J usage is TRBJ2-7; TRBD2 matches at 9 bases. The V segment lost 7 bases and the J segment 3 bases; nucleotides outside the gene matches: 7. This CDR3 has 14 residues. CDR1 is SGHAT and CDR2 is FQNNGV in the germline V gene. This chain's CDR3 is CASMRSSGDYEQYF. The DNA of the CDR3 is TGTGCCAGCATGCGGTCTAGCGGGGACTACGAGCAGTACTTC.

This clone was observed a handful of times. The chain couples TRBV7-2 to TRBJ2-6; tentative D call: TRBD1 (6 bases). The germline CDR1 and CDR2 sequences are SGHTA and FQGNSA. V gave up 1 base and J gave up 4 bases, with 8 bases separating them. CDR3 length equals 15 residues. The CDR3 reads CASSLGDIGANVLTF. Written as DNA, the CDR3 is TGTGCCAGCAGCTTAGGGGACATAGGGGCCAACGTCCTGACTTTC.

V is TRBV5-4 and J is TRBJ2-3, with D possibly TRBD2 on 5 matching bases. CDR1 is SGHNT, CDR2 YYREEE, per germline (reference sequence). There are 16 residues in the CDR3. V dropped 4 bases and J dropped 2 bases, with 17 bases sitting between them. CDR3 in DNA: TGTGCCAGCAGCCAGCTTAAGAGCGGATACACAGATACGCAGTATTTT. This translates into CASSQLKSGYTDTQYF.

The chain employs TRBV5-4 and TRBJ2-7; 11 nucleotides agree with TRBD2. Trimming removed 3 bases from V and 4 bases from J; junction bases left unmatched: 6. CDR3 length equals 15 residues. CDR1 SGHNT and CDR2 YYREEE come from the germline V gene (reference sequence). The CDR3 DNA is TGTGCCAGCAGCTCTGTAGGGACTAGCGGATACGAGCAGTACTTC. This translates into CASSSVGTSGYEQYF.

The chain combines TRBV11-2 with TRBJ1-2, with a tentative D call TRBD1 (5 bases). Germline V lookup: CDR1 SGHAT, CDR2 FQNNGV. Between the trimmed V and J ends, which lost 5 bases and 4 bases, there was a span of 11 bases. The CDR3 loop spans 13 amino acids. The CDR3 sequence: CASSLGLRYGYTF. The CDR3 region has the DNA TGTGCCAGCAGCCTGGGACTCCGCTATGGCTACACCTTC.

The chain is built from TRBV6-6 and TRBJ1-1; D is uncertain. Trimming left V 6 bases short and J 6 bases short, with 17 bases between. Germline V CDR1 and CDR2: MNHNY, SVGAGI (reference sequence). This CDR3 has 14 residues. This CDR3 reads CASSRLLTLPEAFF. In DNA, the CDR3 is TGTGCCAGCAGCCGTCTCCTGACATTGCCTGAAGCTTTCTTT.

J is TRBJ1-3 and V is TRBV6-1; possibly TRBD1 for D (5 bases). The V end lost 2 bases, the J end lost 7 bases, and 18 bases lay between the germline ends. CDR1 is MNHNS, CDR2 SASEGT, per germline. The CDR3 extends over 16 amino acids. The CDR3 DNA is TGTGCCAGCAGTGAAATGCCAGGGAGGTCGCGCAACACCATATATTTT. Protein sequence: CASSEMPGRSRNTIYF.

The J gene is TRBJ1-5, the V gene TRBV5-4; TRBD1 aligns across 9 bases. The CDR3 runs to 15 residues. The V segment lost 4 bases and the J segment 4 bases; nucleotides outside the gene matches: 6. Germline V gives CDR1 SGHNT, CDR2 YYREEE (reference sequence). In DNA, the CDR3 is TGTGCCAGCAGCCCAGACAGGGGGTCTAATCAGCCCCAGCATTTT. Its protein is CASSPDRGSNQPQHF.

J is TRBJ1-2 and V is TRBV6-5; 7 nucleotides agree with TRBD1. Germline values: CDR1 MNHEY, CDR2 SVGAGI. This CDR3 contains 15 residues. J lost 3 bases, V lost 6 bases, and 10 bases had no gene match. This CDR3 reads CASSLQGTADYGYTF. In DNA form, the CDR3 reads TGTGCCAGCAGCCTCCAAGGGACAGCAGACTATGGCTACACCTTC.

The chain is built from TRBV7-3 and TRBJ1-2; TRBD1 is a possible D gene (5 bases). The V gene lost 5 bases and the J gene lost 3 bases, with 10 bases spanning the gap. The CDR3 runs to 13 residues. The germline V gene encodes CDR1 SGHTA and CDR2 FQGTGA. This CDR3 is CASSPDSDYGYTF. DNA for the CDR3: TGTGCCAGCAGCCCTGACAGTGACTATGGCTACACCTTC.

This clone was picked up a small number of times. V usage is TRBV30 and J usage is TRBJ1-5; perhaps TRBD1 as D (5 bases). Germline loops: CDR1 GTSNPN, CDR2 SVGIG (reference sequence). CDR3 size: 16 residues. V was shortened by 2 bases and J by 2 bases, with 16 bases between the two germline ends. CDR3 nucleotides: TGTGCCTGGAGTTTTCGGGACTCCTGGGGCAATCAGCCCCAGCATTTT. Residues: CAWSFRDSWGNQPQHF.

The chain combines TRBV11-2 with TRBJ2-3; TRBD2 matches 8 bases. The junction had 9 bases not matched to a gene; V was cut back by 5 bases and J by 2 bases. The CDR3 length is 16 residues. CDR1 SGHAT and CDR2 FQNNGV come from the germline V gene. The CDR3 DNA is TGTGCCAGCAGCCCCCAGCAGCGGGGGCACACAGATACGCAGTATTTT. Translating gives CASSPQQRGHTDTQYF.

The rearrangement joins TRBV7-2 to TRBJ2-1; TRBD2 matches 8 bases. The V and J ends lost 5 bases and 4 bases, in that order; junction bases with no gene match: 19. Germline V gives CDR1 SGHTA, CDR2 FQGNSA. There are 19 residues in the CDR3. Here the CDR3 reads CASSPPGYTGTREYNEQFF. The CDR3 DNA reads TGTGCCAGCAGCCCTCCTGGATATACCGGGACTAGAGAATACAATGAGCAGTTCTTC.

The chain couples TRBV7-9 to TRBJ2-1; 9 nucleotides agree with TRBD2. Germline CDR1 and CDR2: SEHNR and FQNEAQ (reference sequence). V lost 1 base and J lost 4; bases outside the gene matches: 5. The CDR3 has 16 amino acids. The CDR3 loop reads CASSLEAGGRYNEQFF. The DNA of the CDR3 is TGTGCCAGCAGCTTAGAAGCGGGGGGCCGATACAATGAGCAGTTCTTC.

This clone was recorded a few times. The V gene is TRBV19, the J gene TRBJ1-1, with 7 bases that match TRBD1. The CDR3 runs to 14 residues. With V trimmed by 6 bases and J by 10 bases, 14 bases remained unmatched. CDR1 and CDR2 (germline): LNHDA, SQIVND (reference sequence). DNA of the CDR3: TGTGCCAGTAGCACCGAGGGACAGAGGGTAGCAGCTTTCTTT. It translates to CASSTEGQRVAAFF.

This clone is a singleton in its sample. The V gene is TRBV19, the J gene TRBJ1-5; perhaps TRBD1 as D (6 bases). Trimming left V 6 bases short and J 9 bases short, with 21 bases between. CDR1 and CDR2 (germline): LNHDA, SQIVND (reference sequence). CDR3 length: 15 amino acids. Written as DNA, the CDR3 is TGTGCCAGTAGCAGGGGAGCGGGGGCCAGCTGGCCCCAGCATTTT. It is translated as CASSRGAGASWPQHF. Looking up the rest from reference TRBV19 and TRBJ1-5 gives the full variable domain: DGGITQSPKYLFRKEGQNVTLSCEQNLNHDAMYWYRQDPGQGLRLIYYSQIVNDFQKGDIAEGYSVSREKKESFPLTVTSAQKNPTAFYLCASSRGAGASWPQHFGDGTRLSIL.